These 16 T cell receptor beta chains originate from one sample sequenced in a study of CD8+CD57+ T cells in acquired aplastic anemia. For sequencing, patients were chosen who had shown expansion of CD8+CD57+ cells by flow cytometry. Genomic DNA, the template, was used for profiling of the TCR beta VDJ and CDR3. A single record per CDR3 protein comes from TCRdb applying MiXCR to the reads. The data hold more than 150,000 distinct CDR3 sequences, with approximately 52% observed a single time. The sample taken for sequencing was sorted CD4+, CD8+, or CD8+CD57+ T cells (not recorded which) from PBMCs. The receptors shown here come from a human donor with aplastic anemia.

This clonotype has a handful of counts. V gene TRBV3-1 combines with J gene TRBJ2-2; 7 positions agree with TRBD1. CDR1 LGHDT and CDR2 YNNKEL come from the germline V gene (reference sequence). The V gene end was trimmed by 2 bases and the J gene end by 7 bases; junction bases not matched to a gene: 10. The CDR3 totals 16 residues. The CDR3 coding sequence is TGTGCCAGCAGCCAACCCAACAGGGGATCTGGCGGGGAGCTGTTTTTT. Translated, it gives CASSQPNRGSGGELFF.

This clonotype was observed a few times. The V call is TRBV29-1, the J call TRBJ2-2; 7 bases match TRBD1. Germline CDR1 is SQVTM and CDR2 is ANQGSEA. CDR3 length equals 13 residues. As DNA, the CDR3 is TGCACGGCGAAGGGGGCGAGTACCGGGGAGCTGTTTTTT. Protein: CTAKGASTGELFF.

The chain recombines TRBV29-1 with TRBJ1-1; tentatively, D is TRBD1 (5 bases). Germline V gene lookup returns CDR1 SQVTM and CDR2 ANQGSEA. Trimming removed 1 base at V and 3 bases at J, with 15 bases between. This CDR3 has 15 amino acids. CDR3 protein: CSVEGGGGGDTEAFF. The CDR3 coding sequence is TGCAGCGTTGAAGGGGGTGGGGGTGGGGACACTGAAGCTTTCTTT.

This clonotype came up many times. The rearrangement joins TRBV7-6 to TRBJ2-7; TRBD2 aligns across 8 bases. The germline gives CDR1 SGHVS, CDR2 FNYEAQ. V lost 3 bases, J lost 7 bases, and 11 bases stayed unmatched. This CDR3 contains 15 residues. The CDR3 nucleotides are TGTGCCAGCAGCTTGGACCCCGGGGGGGAGTATGAGCAGTACTTC. This gives the protein CASSLDPGGEYEQYF.

This clonotype has a handful of counts. The chain has TRBV6-1 and TRBJ1-6; the match to TRBD1 covers 7 bases. The CDR3 is 14 residues long. The ends lost 5 bases at V and 9 bases at J; junction bases unmatched: 7. Germline CDR1 is MNHNS and CDR2 is SASEGT. This CDR3 reads CASSPGQEGSPLHF. The DNA of the CDR3 is TGTGCCAGCAGTCCTGGACAGGAGGGTTCACCCCTCCACTTT.

In its sample, this clonotype was seen many times. The rearrangement uses TRBV5-1 and TRBJ1-3; D not resolved. CDR3 length: 14 amino acids. Germline assignment: CDR1 SGHRS and CDR2 YFSETQ. V was shortened by 0 bases and J by 1 base, with 5 bases between the two germline ends. Here the CDR3 reads CASSLGLSGNTIYF. As DNA, the CDR3 is TGCGCCAGCAGCTTGGGCTTATCTGGAAACACCATATATTTT.

This clonotype occurred many times. The V and J genes are TRBV12-3 or TRBV12-4 and TRBJ1-2, with 7 bases fitting TRBD1. With 5 bases clipped from V and 4 bases from J, the junction kept 4 bases outside the gene matches. The CDR3 extends over 13 amino acids. The CDR3: CASSRDSFYGYTF. The CDR3 nucleotides are TGTGCCAGCAGTCGGGACAGCTTCTATGGCTACACCTTC.

V usage is TRBV25-1 and J usage is TRBJ1-1; D unclear. Germline assignment: CDR1 MGHDK and CDR2 SYGVNS. This CDR3 has 16 amino acids. The V gene lost 3 bases and the J gene lost 2 bases, with 16 bases spanning the gap. This CDR3 reads CASSEGRALHNTEAFF. For the CDR3, the DNA is TGTGCCAGCAGTGAGGGCCGGGCTTTACACAACACTGAAGCTTTCTTT.

This clonotype came up many times. This chain uses TRBV5-1 with TRBJ1-1; no clear D gene. The germline CDR1 and CDR2 sequences are SGHRS and YFSETQ. This CDR3 is built from 15 residues. The V end was cut by 0 bases, the J end by 4 bases, with 13 bases between. The CDR3 region has the DNA TGCGCCAGCAGCTTGGATGGAGGGAGAGGCACTGAAGCTTTCTTT. Translation gives CASSLDGGRGTEAFF.

This sequence joins TRBV7-9 and TRBJ2-3; 9 nucleotides agree with TRBD1. Germline V CDR1 and CDR2: SEHNR, FQNEAQ (reference sequence). Trimming took 8 bases from V and 4 from J; bases not matched to a gene: 10. The CDR3 is 15 residues long. CDR3 region: CASQGLTGGPDTQYF. The CDR3, as DNA: TGTGCCAGCCAGGGGCTAACAGGGGGCCCAGATACGCAGTATTTT.

To note about this clonotype: The CDR3 does not end in the conserved phenylalanine or tryptophan, so this is likely a read error. The rearrangement uses TRBV5-1 and TRBJ1-2, with D possibly matching TRBD1 (6 bases). The CDR3 extends over 13 amino acids. CDR1 and CDR2 (germline): SGHRS, YFSETQ. The CDR3 DNA reads TGCGTCAGCAGCCCGGGAACAGGGAGTGGCTACACCGTC. Amino acid sequence: CVSSPGTGSGYTV.

The gene calls are TRBV10-3 and TRBJ1-1; no clear D gene. Per germline, CDR1 ENHRY and CDR2 SYGVKD. The CDR3 has 14 amino acids. Trimming took 1 base from V and 4 from J, leaving 10 bases between them. The CDR3 bases are TGTGCCATCAGTGAGTTCGAGGTGGGCACTGAAGCTTTCTTT. It specifies CAISEFEVGTEAFF.

This clonotype was observed a handful of times. Relative to the germline gene, one junction end is altered; a read error may explain this. V gene TRBV20-1 combines with J gene TRBJ1-1; no reliable D call. Germline V gene lookup returns CDR1 DFQATT and CDR2 SNEGSKA (reference sequence). The CDR3 contains 15 residues. The CDR3 DNA sequence: TGCAGTGCGAGAGGTAACGGGGTCTCGAACACTGAAGCTTTCTTT. It encodes CSARGNGVSNTEAFF.

Many counts were recorded for this clonotype. This chain joins TRBV6-1 and TRBJ1-1; D unresolved. Trimming left V 4 bases short and J 10 bases short, with 10 bases between. Germline CDR1 MNHNS, CDR2 SASEGT. The CDR3 has 11 amino acids. The CDR3, as DNA: TGTGCCAGCAGTGTTGCCGGTGGAGCTTTCTTT. Its translation: CASSVAGGAFF.

This clonotype was counted ten times or more. This chain connects TRBV4-3 to TRBJ2-7, with 7 nucleotides matching TRBD2. The CDR3 loop spans 15 amino acids. The ends lost 4 bases at V and 0 bases at J; junction bases unmatched: 6. The V gene's germline CDR1 is LGHNA and CDR2 YSLEER. CDR3 DNA: TGCGCCAGCAGCCCAGGCCTAGCGGCCTCCTACGAGCAGTACTTC. This codes for CASSPGLAASYEQYF.

The chain couples TRBV2 to TRBJ1-3; the match to TRBD1 covers 8 bases. CDR1 is SNHLY, CDR2 FYNNEI, per germline. The CDR3 extends over 14 amino acids. J gave up 2 bases and V 7 bases, and 4 bases lay outside the gene matches. Here the CDR3 DNA reads TGTGCCAGCACGCAACAGGGGGCTGGAAACACCATATATTTT. It is translated as CASTQQGAGNTIYF.